The 27 T cell receptor beta chains reported below all come from one sample, sequenced in a study of T cell responses to AZD1222 COVID-19 vaccine. Assay used: immunoSEQ multiplex PCR; TCRdb lists only in-frame clones, some missing. Of more than 110,000 clones in the sample, 88% were seen once. This specimen was peripheral blood, taken 28 days after the second AZD1222 dose. These receptor sequences come from an adult who received the AZD1222 COVID-19 vaccine.

In DNA, the CDR3 is TGCGCCAGCAGCCAGGGGACTCGGGGTTCCACAGATACGCAGTATTTT. Its protein is CASSQGTRGSTDTQYF. V is TRBV5-1 and J is TRBJ2-3, with D perhaps assigned TRBD1 or TRBD2 (6 bases each). The CDR3 length is 16 residues. The germline V gene has CDR1 SGHRS and CDR2 YFSETQ. V lost 4 bases and J lost 2, with 17 bases in between.

V is TRBV3-1 (or the pseudogene TRBV3-2) and J is TRBJ1-2; D unclear. Germline CDR1 reads LGHDT; CDR2 reads YNNKEL (reference sequence). The CDR3 sequence is 18 residues long. The V gene lost 1 base and the J gene lost 4 bases, with 22 bases spanning the gap. The DNA of the CDR3 is TGTGCCAGCAGCCAAGTTCCCCGCCGGTCGGGTTGTAGCTATGGCTACACCTTC. It is translated as CASSQVPRRSGCSYGYTF.

V and J are TRBV28 and TRBJ1-4; perhaps TRBD1 as D (5 bases). The V gene's germline CDR1 is MDHEN and CDR2 SYDVKM. The CDR3 is made up of 16 amino acids. Trimming took off 6 bases at V and 0 bases at J, with 14 bases between the two ends. The CDR3 loop is CASSQGQAPTNEKLFF. In DNA form, the CDR3 reads TGTGCCAGCAGCCAAGGACAAGCCCCAACTAATGAAAAACTGTTTTTT.

The V and J genes are TRBV21-1 and TRBJ2-7; TRBD2 was called by the table and not checked on the DNA. TRBV21-1 is tagged as a pseudogene. This CDR3 region has 18 residues. This CDR3 reads CASSKDRLLGLAGVEQYF. The CDR3 nucleotides are TGTGCCAGCAGCAAAGATCGCCTGCTAGGACTAGCGGGAGTAGAGCAGTACTTC.

This sequence joins TRBV18 and TRBJ1-2; 7 nucleotides align to TRBD1. After removal of 5 bases from V and 9 bases from J, the junction contained 15 bases not matched to a gene. Germline-derived CDR1 and CDR2 are KGHSH and LQKENI. This CDR3 is 15 amino acids long. The CDR3 bases are TGTGCCAGCTCAACCAACCGGGACAGCAAGATGAGCTACACCTTC. This translates into CASSTNRDSKMSYTF.

The chain joins TRBV4-2 to TRBJ1-2, with 8 bases fitting TRBD1. CDR3 length: 16 residues. Trimming at V came to 0 bases and at J to 8 bases, leaving 11 bases not matched to a gene. The germline V gene has CDR1 LGHNA and CDR2 YNFKEQ. The CDR3: CASSQDSTGGAFGYTF. The CDR3 bases are TGTGCCAGCAGCCAAGATTCTACAGGGGGAGCGTTCGGCTACACCTTC.

The chain employs TRBV24-1 and TRBJ2-1; perhaps TRBD2 as D (7 bases). Trimming took off 1 base at V and 4 bases at J, with 13 bases between the two ends. CDR3 length: 16 amino acids. Germline values: CDR1 KGHDR, CDR2 SFDVKD. The CDR3 DNA reads as TGTGCCACCAGTGATTTCAAGGCGGGGGCGTACAATGAGCAGTTCTTC. Translation: CATSDFKAGAYNEQFF.

J is TRBJ2-4 and V is TRBV6-5, with a weak D call TRBD2 (5 bases). Germline CDR1 MNHEY, CDR2 SVGAGI. Trimming pared 6 bases from V and 7 bases from J, leaving 10 bases between. CDR3 length: 12 amino acids. The CDR3 DNA reads as TGTGCCAGCAGCCCCGCGGGCAACATTCAGTACTTC. It yields the protein CASSPAGNIQYF.

Remarks on this clone: In the same sample, other DNA sequences code for this CDR3. J is TRBJ1-1 and V is TRBV10-1, with TRBD1 as a possible D gene (5 bases). Trimming took off 5 bases at V and 4 bases at J, with 11 bases between the two ends. The germline V gene has CDR1 WNHNN and CDR2 SYGVQD (reference sequence). The CDR3 is 13 amino acids. Here the CDR3 DNA reads TGCGCCAGCAGTTTTCAGGGAGCCACTGAAGCTTTCTTT. Protein product: CASSFQGATEAFF.

The chain combines TRBV18 with TRBJ1-5; D is possibly TRBD1 (6 bases). Trimming pared 3 bases from V and 7 bases from J, leaving 25 bases between. The germline gives CDR1 KGHSH, CDR2 LQKENI. The CDR3 has 18 residues. CDR3 DNA: TGTGCCAGCTCACCGGGCGGGGGCGCCGGGGCAGCAAACCAGCCCCAGCATTTT. It translates to CASSPGGGAGAANQPQHF.

The rearrangement uses TRBV7-2 and TRBJ1-2; possibly TRBD1 for D (6 bases). CDR3 length: 13 amino acids. Deletions cut 5 bases from V and 4 bases from J, with 11 bases between. Looked up from germline, CDR1 is SGHTA and CDR2 is FQGNSA. CDR3 residues: CASSVTGTYGYTF. DNA for the CDR3: TGTGCCAGCAGCGTGACAGGTACCTATGGCTACACCTTC.

This clone showed up just once. This chain connects TRBV6-5 to TRBJ1-2; D possibly corresponds to TRBD1 (5 bases). Germline V lookup: CDR1 MNHEY, CDR2 SVGAGI. The germline V and J ends were trimmed by 8 bases and 3 bases, with 7 bases remaining between them. The CDR3 totals 11 residues. The CDR3 loop reads CASGDYYGYTF. The CDR3 DNA reads TGTGCCAGCGGGGACTACTATGGCTACACCTTC.

The chain uses TRBV7-3 and TRBJ1-6, with D perhaps matching TRBD1 (5 bases). Germline CDR1 SGHTA, CDR2 FQGTGA. Trimming took off 1 base at V and 9 bases at J, with 13 bases between the two ends. The CDR3 covers 15 residues. This CDR3 reads CASSLRRDGGSPLHF. The CDR3 coding sequence is TGTGCCAGCAGCTTAAGGCGGGACGGAGGTTCACCCCTCCACTTT.

The chain links TRBV3-1 (or the pseudogene TRBV3-2) to TRBJ2-7, with 8 positions matching TRBD2. Germline lookup yields CDR1 LGHDT and CDR2 YNNKEL (reference sequence). V shed 5 bases and J 0 bases; nucleotides not matched to a gene: 12. The CDR3 is made up of 17 amino acids. The CDR3 here is CASSYSSSGPDSYEQYF. CDR3 DNA sequence: TGTGCCAGCAGCTATTCGTCTAGCGGGCCCGACTCCTACGAGCAGTACTTC.

This sequence joins TRBV29-1 and TRBJ1-1, with D possibly matching TRBD1 (5 bases). V lost 3 bases, J lost 10 bases, and 12 bases lay in between. The V gene's germline CDR1 is SQVTM and CDR2 ANQGSEA. The CDR3 has 11 residues. The CDR3 bases are TGCAGCGTTGAGGGATGGAGGGGAGCTTTCTTT. Its protein product is CSVEGWRGAFF.

The CDR3 DNA follows: TGTGCCAGCAGGAGGGACGGAAACTCTGGAAACACCATATATTTT. It encodes CASRRDGNSGNTIYF. This chain links TRBV6-5 with TRBJ1-3; D possibly corresponds to TRBD1 (5 bases). The CDR3 totals 15 residues. The germline gives CDR1 MNHEY, CDR2 SVGAGI. The germline V and J ends were trimmed by 6 bases and 0 bases, with 12 bases remaining between them.

The count of this clone is one. The chain employs TRBV18 and TRBJ1-2; 10 bases map to TRBD1. This CDR3 spans 14 amino acids. Germline assignment: CDR1 KGHSH and CDR2 LQKENI. The junction had 3 bases not matched to a gene; V was cut back by 2 bases and J by 6 bases. The CDR3 reads CASSPSGQGDGYTF. CDR3 in DNA: TGTGCCAGCTCACCAAGCGGACAGGGGGATGGCTACACCTTC. Combining the CDR3 with reference TRBV18 and TRBJ1-2 gives the whole variable domain NAGVMQNPRHLVRRRGQEARLRCSPMKGHSHVYWYRQLPEEGLKFMVYLQKENIIDESGMPKERFSAEFPKEGPSILRIQQVVRGDSAAYFCASSPSGQGDGYTFGSGTRLTVV.

The gene calls are TRBV6-6 and TRBJ1-6; a weak D match, TRBD1 (5 bases). V was trimmed by 0 bases and J by 7 bases, leaving 10 bases between them. The length of the CDR3 is 15 residues. Germline V gene lookup returns CDR1 MNHNY and CDR2 SVGAGI (reference sequence). The CDR3 bases are TGTGCCAGCAGTTACTCGTGGGGACCAAATTCACCCCTCCACTTT. It specifies CASSYSWGPNSPLHF.

J is TRBJ2-7 and V is TRBV7-9, with 9 nucleotides matching TRBD2. CDR3 length equals 18 residues. Trimming took 1 base from V and 1 from J; bases not matched to a gene: 11. Germline assignment: CDR1 SEHNR and CDR2 FQNEAQ (reference sequence). CDR3 coding DNA: TGTGCCAGCAGCTTAGGTGTAGCGGGGGATTATTCTTCCTACGAGCAGTACTTC. This translates into CASSLGVAGDYSSYEQYF. The whole variable domain, remainder taken from reference TRBV7-9 and TRBJ2-7, is DTGVSQNPRHKITKRGQNVTFRCDPISEHNRLYWYRQTLGQGPEFLTYFQNEAQLEKSRLLSDRFSAERPKGSFSTLEIQRTEQGDSAMYLCASSLGVAGDYSSYEQYFGPGTRLTVT.

The CDR3 DNA reads as TGTGCCTGGAGGCGTGTAAACACTGAAGCTTTCTTT. This translates into CAWRRVNTEAFF. The rearrangement joins TRBV30 to TRBJ1-1; D unresolved. CDR1 is GTSNPN and CDR2 is SVGIG in the germline V gene (reference sequence). The CDR3 is 12 residues long. V lost 3 bases and J 2 bases, leaving 7 bases between the germline ends.

The chain couples TRBV27 to TRBJ1-4; D is ambiguous. The V gene's germline CDR1 is MNHEY and CDR2 SMNVEV (reference sequence). V lost 5 bases to trimming and J lost 4 bases, with 20 bases between them. CDR3 length: 17 residues. CDR3 in DNA: TGTGCCAGCAGTCCCGGGCGGACGGGAGCAATTAATGAAAAACTGTTTTTT. Its protein product is CASSPGRTGAINEKLFF.

This rearrangement joins TRBV7-9 to TRBJ2-3; D call uncertain. The germline V and J ends were trimmed by 8 bases and 0 bases, with 12 bases remaining between them. CDR1 SEHNR and CDR2 FQNEAQ come from the germline V gene (reference sequence). The CDR3 consists of 14 residues. The CDR3 protein is CASHPPESTDTQYF. The CDR3 bases are TGTGCCAGCCACCCCCCGGAAAGCACAGATACGCAGTATTTT.

The chain uses TRBV28 and TRBJ1-1; TRBD1 matches 10 bases. This CDR3 has 16 amino acids. In germline, CDR1 is MDHEN, CDR2 SYDVKM. V shed 6 bases, J shed 0 bases, and the junction held 7 bases outside the gene matches. This CDR3 is CASSSRDRGMNTEAFF. In nucleotides, the CDR3 is TGTGCCAGCAGCAGTCGGGACAGGGGCATGAACACTGAAGCTTTCTTT.

This chain links TRBV3-1 (or the pseudogene TRBV3-2) with TRBJ1-1, with D uncertain. Germline CDR1 LGHDT, CDR2 YNNKEL (reference sequence). Deletions cut 1 base from V and 0 bases from J, with 9 bases between. This CDR3 has 15 residues. The DNA for the CDR3 is TGTGCCAGCAGCCAAGGCTTATCCTTGAACACTGAAGCTTTCTTT. This translates into CASSQGLSLNTEAFF.

This chain uses TRBV27 with TRBJ1-1; no reliable D call. V dropped 8 bases and J dropped 0 bases, with 10 bases sitting between them. The germline CDR1 and CDR2 sequences are MNHEY and SMNVEV (reference sequence). CDR3 size: 13 residues. The CDR3 spells CASGAIMNTEAFF. CDR3 in DNA: TGTGCCAGCGGAGCTATCATGAACACTGAAGCTTTCTTT.

The chain carries TRBV6-1 and TRBJ1-5, with a tentative D call TRBD1 (6 bases). The V end was cut by 3 bases, the J end by 4 bases, with 16 bases between. This CDR3 region has 16 residues. The V gene's germline CDR1 is MNHNS and CDR2 SASEGT. The CDR3 nucleotides read TGTGCCAGCAGTGATTTGCAGACAGGCCCAAATCAGCCCCAGCATTTT. Encoded protein: CASSDLQTGPNQPQHF.

Here the CDR3 DNA reads TGTGCCAGCAGTTTAGACAGAGGGTATTCACCCCTCCACTTT. This codes for CASSLDRGYSPLHF. The rearrangement links TRBV27 to TRBJ1-6; TRBD1 is a possible D gene (5 bases). This CDR3 region has 14 residues. Deletions cut 2 bases from V and 8 bases from J, with 10 bases between. From germline, CDR1 is MNHEY and CDR2 SMNVEV (reference sequence).